These T cell receptor beta chains were read from a single sample in a study of blood T cell repertoires in COVID-19. Method: immunoSEQ multiplex PCR; TCRdb's copy keeps in-frame clones and lacks some. Seen here are more than 150,000 clones, 80% observed once, and the top ten hold approximately 15%. Material: PBMCs or T cells enriched from blood (not recorded which). These TCRs come from a man in his fifties or sixties who had been exposed to COVID-19. Each CDR3 is given with its conserved first and last residue. Each record gives: J gene, clone size, D gene, V gene, CDR3 length, CDR3 DNA, CDR3 protein. D genes are given only for firm matches. Only part of the rows carry a size: once, few, many, or a class if the clone is expanded.

TRBJ2-1 once TRBD2 TRBV3-1/TRBV3-2 16 TGTGCCAGCAGCCAACAGAGCGGGACGCTCTACAATGAGCAGTTCTTC CASSQQSGTLYNEQFF
TRBJ1-4 - - TRBV5-1 15 TGCGCCAGCAGCTTGGCCTCTCAGGGGACTGAAAAACTGTTTTTT CASSLASQGTEKLFF
TRBJ1-4 - - TRBV4-1 15 TGCGCCAGCAGCCAAGAATACGGACAAAATGAAAAACTGTTTTTT CASSQEYGQNEKLFF
TRBJ2-3 few TRBD2 TRBV3-1/TRBV3-2 17 TGTGCCAGCAGCCAAGAAACTAGCGGGAGGCCCACAGATACGCAGTATTTT CASSQETSGRPTDTQYF
TRBJ1-3 - - TRBV12-3/TRBV12-4 11 TGTGCCAGCAGTCAAGGAAACACCATATATTTT CASSQGNTIYF
TRBJ2-1 - - TRBV7-3 11 TGTGCCAGCAGCCAATCCAATGAGCAGTTCTTC CASSQSNEQFF
TRBJ2-7 - - TRBV5-6 15 TGTGCCAGCAGCTTGTCGGGATATCGGGCCTACGAGCAGTACTTC CASSLSGYRAYEQYF
TRBJ1-3 many - TRBV27 17 TGTGCCAGCAGTTCACTTTCCGGGGGGCGCTCTGGAAACACCATATATTTT CASSSLSGGRSGNTIYF
TRBJ2-1 - TRBD2 TRBV3-1/TRBV3-2 19 TGTGCCAGCAGCCAAGTTTTGGCGGGAGGGCCCAGCTCCTACAATGAGCAGTTCTTC CASSQVLAGGPSSYNEQFF
TRBJ1-3 - - TRBV18 16 TGTGCCAGCTCACAACGAACAGGGTCCTCTGGAAACACCATATATTTT CASSQRTGSSGNTIYF
TRBJ2-1 - TRBD2 TRBV6-4 18 TGTGCCAGCAGTGCTTCCCATGGAGCGGGGAGCTCCTACAATGAGCAGTTCTTC CASSASHGAGSSYNEQFF
TRBJ2-5 - - TRBV9 14 TGTGCCAGCAGCGTAGAGGCGGTCCAAGAGACCCAGTACTTC CASSVEAVQETQYF
TRBJ2-1 few TRBD2 TRBV7-3 15 TGTGCCAGCAGCCAAAGACTAGCGGGTCACAATGAGCAGTTCTTC CASSQRLAGHNEQFF
TRBJ2-2 - - TRBV11-2 14 TGTGCCAGCAGCTTAGTCCTGAACACCGGGGAGCTGTTTTTT CASSLVLNTGELFF
TRBJ1-1 few - TRBV12-3/TRBV12-4 13 TGTGCCAGCTCGCCAAGGGGGAACACTGAAGCTTTCTTT CASSPRGNTEAFF
TRBJ2-2 few - TRBV27 17 TGTGCCAGCAGTTTATCTTCGCTAAAGAGAAACACCGGGGAGCTGTTTTTT CASSLSSLKRNTGELFF
TRBJ2-5 - - TRBV9 17 TGTGCCAGCAGCGTAGGTCCGTCAGGGAATACCCAAGAGACCCAGTACTTC CASSVGPSGNTQETQYF
TRBJ2-7 - - TRBV5-4 14 TGTGCCAGCAGCGCCCGGGTCAACTCCTACGAGCAGTACTTC CASSARVNSYEQYF
TRBJ1-4 - - TRBV28 15 TGTGCCAGCAGTTTAAGTACGGGGTCTAATGAAAAACTGTTTTTT CASSLSTGSNEKLFF
TRBJ1-2 - - TRBV6-5 11 TGTGCCAGTACGACAGTTTATGGCTACACCTTC CASTTVYGYTF
TRBJ1-1 - TRBD1 TRBV28 13 TGTGCCAGCAGTACGGGACAGTTCACTGAAGCTTTCTTT CASSTGQFTEAFF
TRBJ1-5 once - TRBV2 14 TGTGCCAGCAGTGTGAGACTGCGAAATCAGCCCCAGCATTTT CASSVRLRNQPQHF
TRBJ1-1 - TRBD1 TRBV4-3 14 TGCGCCAGCAGCCAAACACAGGGGTTAACTGAAGCTTTCTTT CASSQTQGLTEAFF
TRBJ2-3 - TRBD1 TRBV19 14 TGTGCCAGTAGCGTGACAGGGGTTAAAGATACGCAGTATTTT CASSVTGVKDTQYF
TRBJ2-5 - TRBD2 TRBV5-1 17 TGCGCCAGCAGCCATCCCTGGGCGGGAGGGCGGAGAGAGACCCAGTACTTC CASSHPWAGGRRETQYF
TRBJ1-2 - - TRBV25-1 13 TGTGCCAGCAGTGGCCAGGGTTGGTATGGCTACACCTTC CASSGQGWYGYTF